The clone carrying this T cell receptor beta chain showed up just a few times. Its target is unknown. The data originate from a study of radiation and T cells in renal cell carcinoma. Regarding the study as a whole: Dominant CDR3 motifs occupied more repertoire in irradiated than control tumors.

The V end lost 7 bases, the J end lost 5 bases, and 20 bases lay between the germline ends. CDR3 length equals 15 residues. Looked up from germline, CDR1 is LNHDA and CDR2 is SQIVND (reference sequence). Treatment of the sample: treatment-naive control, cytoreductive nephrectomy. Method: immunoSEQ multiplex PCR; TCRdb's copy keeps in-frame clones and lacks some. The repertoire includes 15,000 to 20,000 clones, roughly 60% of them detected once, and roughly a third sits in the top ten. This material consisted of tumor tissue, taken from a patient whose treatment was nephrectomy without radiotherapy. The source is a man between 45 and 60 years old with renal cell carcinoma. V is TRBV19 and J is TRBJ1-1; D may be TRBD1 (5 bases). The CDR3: CASKGGTASGTEAFF. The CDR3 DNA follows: TGTGCCAGTAAAGGAGGGACGGCGTCGGGGACTGAAGCTTTCTTT.